These 9 T cell receptor beta chains were sequenced from one sample in a study of radiotherapy plus CTLA-4 blockade in lung cancer. Measured with immunoSEQ multiplex PCR; TCRdb has only the in-frame clones, and not every one. In the table there are roughly 50,000 clones, approximately 79% of which are singletons. The source was peripheral blood, collected from a patient treated with radiotherapy plus ipilimumab. The receptors derive from a human donor with non-small cell lung cancer who had stable disease on radiotherapy plus ipilimumab.

This chain connects TRBV10-3 to TRBJ1-2, with D perhaps TRBD1 (5 bases). Deletions cut 0 bases from V and 4 bases from J, with 9 bases between. The CDR3 sequence is 14 residues long. The germline gives CDR1 ENHRY, CDR2 SYGVKD. CDR3 protein: CAISESGDPYGYTF. CDR3 DNA sequence: TGTGCCATCAGTGAGTCGGGGGACCCCTATGGCTACACCTTC.

This rearrangement joins TRBV14 to TRBJ1-2, with a possible D match to TRBD1 (5 bases). The CDR3 sequence is 13 residues long. V lost 4 bases and J lost 4, with 10 bases in between. CDR1 and CDR2 (germline): SGHDN, FVKESK. Here the CDR3 DNA reads TGTGCCAGCAGCCGAGGGGAAATCTATGGCTACACCTTC. Translated: CASSRGEIYGYTF. Combining the CDR3 with reference TRBV14 and TRBJ1-2 gives the whole variable domain EAGVTQFPSHSVIEKGQTVTLRCDPISGHDNLYWYRRVMGKEIKFLLHFVKESKQDESGMPNNRFLAERTGGTYSTLKVQPAELEDSGVYFCASSRGEIYGYTFGSGTRLTVV.

The genes are TRBV12-2 and TRBJ2-7. TRBV12-2 has pseudogene status. This CDR3 is 16 amino acids long. The CDR3: CASRLVGLKLAYEQYV. In DNA form, the CDR3 reads TGTGCAAGTCGCTTAGTAGGGCTGAAATTGGCCTACGAGCAGTACGTC.

The chain is built from TRBV19 and TRBJ1-2; TRBD1 is a possible D gene (5 bases). The V gene lost 4 bases and the J gene lost 4 bases, with 13 bases spanning the gap. CDR1 is LNHDA, CDR2 SQIVND, per germline (reference sequence). The CDR3 length is 14 residues. In DNA, the CDR3 is TGTGCCAGTAGTACCGGGACTGCCTCCTATGGCTACACCTTC. Its translation: CASSTGTASYGYTF. The full variable domain, with the rest looked up from reference TRBV19 and TRBJ1-2, is DGGITQSPKYLFRKEGQNVTLSCEQNLNHDAMYWYRQDPGQGLRLIYYSQIVNDFQKGDIAEGYSVSREKKESFPLTVTSAQKNPTAFYLCASSTGTASYGYTFGSGTRLTVV.

This chain links TRBV7-2 with TRBJ2-2, with D possibly matching TRBD1 (7 bases). The germline V gene encodes CDR1 SGHTA and CDR2 FQGNSA. This CDR3 contains 16 residues. Trimming took 5 bases from V and 4 from J, leaving 17 bases between them. This CDR3 is CASSRGTAPPTGELFF. In nucleotides, the CDR3 is TGTGCCAGCAGCCGGGGGACAGCTCCCCCCACCGGGGAGCTGTTTTTT.

The V gene is TRBV4-2, the J gene TRBJ2-3; weak D call: TRBD2 (6 bases). This CDR3 is 15 amino acids long. V was trimmed by 4 bases and J by 3 bases, leaving 14 bases between them. Germline-derived CDR1 and CDR2 are LGHNA and YNFKEQ. The CDR3 nucleotides read TGTGCCAGCAGCCCGCAGGGCCGGGAGACAGATACGCAGTATTTT. As protein: CASSPQGRETDTQYF.

The rearrangement uses TRBV19 and TRBJ1-6, with D possibly matching TRBD1 (6 bases). The CDR3 consists of 14 residues. Germline CDR1 reads LNHDA; CDR2 reads SQIVND (reference sequence). Trimming shortened V by 7 bases and J by 14 bases, and 21 bases separated the two germline ends. The CDR3: CASNPGTPSSTLHF. The CDR3 DNA is TGTGCCAGTAACCCCGGGACACCCTCATCTACCCTCCACTTT. The whole variable domain, filled in from reference TRBV19 and TRBJ1-6, reads DGGITQSPKYLFRKEGQNVTLSCEQNLNHDAMYWYRQDPGQGLRLIYYSQIVNDFQKGDIAEGYSVSREKKESFPLTVTSAQKNPTAFYLCASNPGTPSSTLHFGNGTRLTVT.

This clone was counted only a few times. The chain recombines TRBV6-1 with TRBJ2-2; the match to TRBD1 covers 7 bases. The ends lost 6 bases at V and 7 bases at J; junction bases unmatched: 8. Germline V gene data show CDR1 as MNHNS and CDR2 as SASEGT. The CDR3 length is 14 residues. The CDR3 is CASSLDRAGGELFF. DNA of the CDR3: TGTGCCAGCAGCCTAGACAGGGCGGGCGGGGAGCTGTTTTTT.

The J gene is TRBJ1-2, the V gene TRBV5-1, with D possibly being TRBD1 (5 bases). The CDR3 is 13 amino acids. Trimming left V 4 bases short and J 8 bases short, with 15 bases between. Germline-derived CDR1 and CDR2 are SGHRS and YFSETQ. The CDR3 spells CASSGDFLEGYTF. In nucleotides, the CDR3 is TGCGCCAGCAGCGGGGACTTCCTGGAGGGCTACACCTTC.